The rows below give T cell receptor beta chains drawn from one sample of a study of shared clonotypes between healthy human individuals. Sequencing used immunoSEQ multiplex PCR; TCRdb keeps in-frame clones, though not all of them. The table lists 450,000 to 700,000 clones, about 95% of them singletons. The sequencing sample was made of naive CD8+ T cells sorted from blood. These receptors were collected from a woman in her thirties in good health. CDR3s include the opening cysteine and the closing phenylalanine or tryptophan. Fields, in order: D gene, J gene, V gene, CDR3 length, clone size, CDR3 DNA, CDR3 protein. D genes are given only for firm matches. Part of the rows lack a size; the others show once, few, many or a class for expanded clones.

TRBD1	TRBJ1-5	TRBV4-1	16	-	TGCGCCAGCAGCCAAGCGGGGACAGGGGGCAATCAGCCCCAGCATTTT	CASSQAGTGGNQPQHF
-	TRBJ2-6	TRBV2	17	-	TGTGCCAGCAGTGAAGCATTCGGGGGCTCTGGGGCCAACGTCCTGACTTTC	CASSEAFGGSGANVLTF
-	TRBJ2-1	TRBV27	15	-	TGTGCCAGCAGTTTCTCTCCGGGACCATACAATGAGCAGTTCTTC	CASSFSPGPYNEQFF
-	TRBJ2-2	TRBV10-3	15	-	TGTGCCATCAGCCTGACAGTTACGAACACCGGGGAGCTGTTTTTT	CAISLTVTNTGELFF
-	TRBJ1-5	TRBV19	14	few	TGTGCCAGTACCGTCCGGGACACCAATCAGCCCCAGCATTTT	CASTVRDTNQPQHF
TRBD1	TRBJ2-1	TRBV19	14	-	TGTGCCACCTCCCCGGACAGGTCCTACAATGAGCAGTTCTTC	CATSPDRSYNEQFF
-	TRBJ1-5	TRBV4-1	16	-	TGCGCCAGCAGCCAAGGGGGCGCTTATAGCAATCAGCCCCAGCATTTT	CASSQGGAYSNQPQHF
-	TRBJ1-4	TRBV23-1	15	-	TGCGCCAGCAGTGCTACAGACGCAACTAATGAAAAACTGTTTTTT	CASSATDATNEKLFF
TRBD1	TRBJ1-1	TRBV30	13	-	TGTGCCTGGGATAGGACAGGGGAAGCTGAAGCTTTCTTT	CAWDRTGEAEAFF
TRBD1	TRBJ1-2	TRBV30	15	-	TGTGCCTGGACCACCACAGGGGGCGTTGGCTATGGCTACACCTTC	CAWTTTGGVGYGYTF
-	TRBJ2-1	TRBV13	13	-	TGTGCCAGCAGCATGGACGGGAACAATGAGCAGTTCTTC	CASSMDGNNEQFF
-	TRBJ1-4	TRBV27	14	-	TGTGCCAGCAGTTACAGGGCGGCTAATGAAAAACTGTTTTTT	CASSYRAANEKLFF
-	TRBJ2-1	TRBV9	11	-	TGTGCCAGCAGCTACCTCGATGAGCAGTTCTTC	CASSYLDEQFF
TRBD2	TRBJ2-7	TRBV5-4	15	-	TGTGCCAGCAGCCCACAACTAGCGGAGACCTACGAGCAGTACTTC	CASSPQLAETYEQYF
-	TRBJ2-7	TRBV28	15	-	TGTGCCAGCAGCTTAAGGGGTTTAGCCACCTACGAGCAGTACTTC	CASSLRGLATYEQYF
TRBD2	TRBJ2-7	TRBV28	14	-	TGTGCCAGCAGTCTACTAGCGGGAGCCTACGAGCAGTACTTC	CASSLLAGAYEQYF
TRBD1	TRBJ1-5	TRBV5-8	16	-	TGTGCCAGCAGCTTGCGAGGACAGGGTAATAATCAGCCCCAGCATTTT	CASSLRGQGNNQPQHF
TRBD1	TRBJ1-3	TRBV10-3	17	-	TGTGCCATCAGCGAGGGGACAGGGTCACACTCTGGAAACACCATATATTTT	CAISEGTGSHSGNTIYF
TRBD1	TRBJ1-1	TRBV15	17	once	TGTGCCACCAGCAGAACTCTTCCGGGACAGAGCAACACTGAAGCTTTCTTT	CATSRTLPGQSNTEAFF
TRBD2	TRBJ2-7	TRBV30	15	-	TGTGCCTGGAGTGTAGGGTCGGGAGGGCCGGGTGAGCAGTACTTC	CAWSVGSGGPGEQYF
-	TRBJ2-3	TRBV2	15	-	TGTGCCAGCACTCAGAACGGTCGGGGGACAGATACGCAGTATTTT	CASTQNGRGTDTQYF
-	TRBJ2-7	TRBV27	13	-	TGTGCCAGCAGTTTATCCCCTAGCGCCGAGCAGTACTTC	CASSLSPSAEQYF
TRBD2	TRBJ2-7	TRBV7-9	14	-	TGTGCCAGCAGCCACTCCGGGACTAGCTACGAGCAGTACTTC	CASSHSGTSYEQYF
-	TRBJ1-5	TRBV28	14	-	TGTGCCAGCAGTTTCAACCGGGGGGTCCAGCCCCAGCATTTT	CASSFNRGVQPQHF
-	TRBJ2-7	TRBV2	13	-	TGTGCCAGCAGTGAAGGAGAGGGACTCGAGCAGTACTTC	CASSEGEGLEQYF